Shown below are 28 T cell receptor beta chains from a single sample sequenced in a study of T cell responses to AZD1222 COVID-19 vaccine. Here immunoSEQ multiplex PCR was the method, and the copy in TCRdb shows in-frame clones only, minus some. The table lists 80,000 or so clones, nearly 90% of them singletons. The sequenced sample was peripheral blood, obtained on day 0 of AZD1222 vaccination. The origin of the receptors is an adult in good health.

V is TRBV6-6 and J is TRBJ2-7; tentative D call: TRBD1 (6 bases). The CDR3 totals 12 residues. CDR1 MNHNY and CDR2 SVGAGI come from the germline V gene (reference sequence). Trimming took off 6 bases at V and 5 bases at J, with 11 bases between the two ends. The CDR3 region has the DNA TGTGCCAGCAGCGCCACAGGGCACGAGCAGTACTTC. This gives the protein CASSATGHEQYF.

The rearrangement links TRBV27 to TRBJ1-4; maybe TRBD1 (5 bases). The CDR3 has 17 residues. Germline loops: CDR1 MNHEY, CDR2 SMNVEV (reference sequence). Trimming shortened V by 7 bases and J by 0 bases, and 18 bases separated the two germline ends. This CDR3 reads CASTIFIRGPTNEKLFF. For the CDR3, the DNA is TGTGCCAGCACAATCTTTATCCGGGGCCCAACTAATGAAAAACTGTTTTTT. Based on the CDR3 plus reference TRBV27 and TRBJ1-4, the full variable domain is EAQVTQNPRYLITVTGKKLTVTCSQNMNHEYMSWYRQDPGLGLRQIYYSMNVEVTDKGDVPEGYKVSRKEKRNFPLILESPSPNQTSLYFCASTIFIRGPTNEKLFFGSGTQLSVL.

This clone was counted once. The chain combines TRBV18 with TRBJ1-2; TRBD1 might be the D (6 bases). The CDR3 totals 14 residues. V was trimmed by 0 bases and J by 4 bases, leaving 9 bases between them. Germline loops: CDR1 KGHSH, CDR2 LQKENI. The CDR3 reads CASSPPETGYGYTF. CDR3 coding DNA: TGTGCCAGCTCACCACCAGAGACAGGCTATGGCTACACCTTC.

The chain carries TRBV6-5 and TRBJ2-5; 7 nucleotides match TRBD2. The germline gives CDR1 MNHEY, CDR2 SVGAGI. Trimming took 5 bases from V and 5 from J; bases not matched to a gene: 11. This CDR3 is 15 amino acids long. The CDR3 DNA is TGTGCCAGCAGTCCGACGACTAGCAGTGGGGAGACCCAGTACTTC. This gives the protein CASSPTTSSGETQYF.

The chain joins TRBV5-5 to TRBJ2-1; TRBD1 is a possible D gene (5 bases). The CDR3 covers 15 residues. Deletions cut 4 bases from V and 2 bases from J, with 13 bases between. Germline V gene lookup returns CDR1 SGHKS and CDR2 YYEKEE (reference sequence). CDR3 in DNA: TGTGCCAGCAGCACACTCCAGGGTACCTACAATGAGCAGTTCTTC. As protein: CASSTLQGTYNEQFF.

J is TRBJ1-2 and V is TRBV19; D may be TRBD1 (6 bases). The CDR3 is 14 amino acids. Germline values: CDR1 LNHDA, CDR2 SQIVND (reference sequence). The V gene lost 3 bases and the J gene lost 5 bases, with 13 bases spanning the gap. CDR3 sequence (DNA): TGTGCCAGTAGTATCTTCCCAGGGGCATATGGCTACACCTTC. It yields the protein CASSIFPGAYGYTF.

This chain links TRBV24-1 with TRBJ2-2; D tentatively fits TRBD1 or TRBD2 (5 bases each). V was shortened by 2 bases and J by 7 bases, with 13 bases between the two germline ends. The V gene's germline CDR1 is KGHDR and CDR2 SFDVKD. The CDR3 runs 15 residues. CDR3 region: CATSDSRGTGGELFF. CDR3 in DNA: TGTGCCACCAGTGATTCCCGTGGGACGGGCGGGGAGCTGTTTTTT.

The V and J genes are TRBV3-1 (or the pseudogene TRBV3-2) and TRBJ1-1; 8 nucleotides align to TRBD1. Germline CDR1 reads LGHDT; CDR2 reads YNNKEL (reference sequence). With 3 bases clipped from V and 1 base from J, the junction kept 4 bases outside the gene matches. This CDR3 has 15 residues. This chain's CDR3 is CASSHSDRENTEAFF. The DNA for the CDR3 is TGTGCCAGCAGCCATTCGGACAGGGAGAACACTGAAGCTTTCTTT.

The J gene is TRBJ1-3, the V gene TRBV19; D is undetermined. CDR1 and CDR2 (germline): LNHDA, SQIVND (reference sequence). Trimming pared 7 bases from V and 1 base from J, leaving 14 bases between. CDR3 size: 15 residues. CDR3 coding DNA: TGTGCCAGTACAAGGCGGGAAACTTCTGGAAACACCATATATTTT. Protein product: CASTRRETSGNTIYF.

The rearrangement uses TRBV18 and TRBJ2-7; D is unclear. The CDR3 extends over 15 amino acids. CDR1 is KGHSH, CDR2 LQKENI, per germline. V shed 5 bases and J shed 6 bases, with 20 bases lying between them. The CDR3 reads CASSSALGWGTEQYF. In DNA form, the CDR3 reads TGTGCCAGCTCATCTGCCTTGGGATGGGGTACCGAGCAGTACTTC. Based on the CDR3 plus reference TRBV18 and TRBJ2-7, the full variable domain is NAGVMQNPRHLVRRRGQEARLRCSPMKGHSHVYWYRQLPEEGLKFMVYLQKENIIDESGMPKERFSAEFPKEGPSILRIQQVVRGDSAAYFCASSSALGWGTEQYFGPGTRLTVT.

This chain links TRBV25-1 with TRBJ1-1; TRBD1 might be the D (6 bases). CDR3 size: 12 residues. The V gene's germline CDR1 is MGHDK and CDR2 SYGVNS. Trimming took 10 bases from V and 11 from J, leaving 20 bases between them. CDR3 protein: CATERGEGRAFF. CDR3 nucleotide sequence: TGTGCCACCGAAAGGGGGGAGGGGAGGGCTTTCTTT.

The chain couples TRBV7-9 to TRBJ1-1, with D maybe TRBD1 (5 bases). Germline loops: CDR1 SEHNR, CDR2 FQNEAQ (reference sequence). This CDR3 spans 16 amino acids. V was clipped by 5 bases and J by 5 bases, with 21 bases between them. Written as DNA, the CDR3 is TGTGCCAGCAGCCTACCTATCGGGGGAGTAGATACTGAAGCTTTCTTT. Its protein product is CASSLPIGGVDTEAFF.

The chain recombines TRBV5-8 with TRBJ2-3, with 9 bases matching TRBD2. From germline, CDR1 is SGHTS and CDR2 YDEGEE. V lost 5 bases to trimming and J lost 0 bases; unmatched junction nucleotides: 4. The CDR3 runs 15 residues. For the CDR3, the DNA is TGTGCCAGCAGATCTGGACTAGCGAGCACAGATACGCAGTATTTT. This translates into CASRSGLASTDTQYF.

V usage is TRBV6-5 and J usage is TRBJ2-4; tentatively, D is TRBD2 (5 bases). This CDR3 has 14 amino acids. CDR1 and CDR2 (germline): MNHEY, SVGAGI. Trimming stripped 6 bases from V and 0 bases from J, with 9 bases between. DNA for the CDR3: TGTGCCAGCAGGCCCGGACTAGCCAAAAACATTCAGTACTTC. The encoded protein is CASRPGLAKNIQYF.

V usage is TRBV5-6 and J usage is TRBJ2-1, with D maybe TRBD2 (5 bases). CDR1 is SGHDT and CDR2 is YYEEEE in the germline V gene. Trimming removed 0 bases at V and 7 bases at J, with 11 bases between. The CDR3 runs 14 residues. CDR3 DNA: TGTGCCAGCAGCTTGGGGCTAGCAAGAAATGAGCAGTTCTTC. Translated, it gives CASSLGLARNEQFF.

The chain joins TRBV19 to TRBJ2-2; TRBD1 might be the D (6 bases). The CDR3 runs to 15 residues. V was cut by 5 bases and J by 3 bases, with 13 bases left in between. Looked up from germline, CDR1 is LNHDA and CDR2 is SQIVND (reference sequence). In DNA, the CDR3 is TGTGCCAGTAGTCCAGGACAGCACGACACCGGGGAGCTGTTTTTT. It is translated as CASSPGQHDTGELFF.

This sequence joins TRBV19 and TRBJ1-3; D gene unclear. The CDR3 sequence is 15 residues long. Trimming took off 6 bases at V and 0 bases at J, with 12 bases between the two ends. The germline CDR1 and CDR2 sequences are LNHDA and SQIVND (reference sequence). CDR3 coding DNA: TGTGCCAGTAGAGATAGGACCTCCTCTGGAAACACCATATATTTT. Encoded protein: CASRDRTSSGNTIYF.

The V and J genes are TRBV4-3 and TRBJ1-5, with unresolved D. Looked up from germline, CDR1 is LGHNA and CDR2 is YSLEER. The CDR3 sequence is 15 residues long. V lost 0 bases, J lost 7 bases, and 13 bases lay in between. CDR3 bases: TGCGCCAGCAGCCAAGATCGTGGAGGACCCCAGCCCCAGCATTTT. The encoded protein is CASSQDRGGPQPQHF.

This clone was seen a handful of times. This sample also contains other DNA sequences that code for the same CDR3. The CDR3, as DNA: TGTGCCAGCTCAGCAGAGGCAGATAGCAATCAGCCCCAGCATTTT. This encodes CASSAEADSNQPQHF. V is TRBV18 and J is TRBJ1-5; D is ambiguous. Germline V gene lookup returns CDR1 KGHSH and CDR2 LQKENI. The CDR3 extends over 15 amino acids. Between the trimmed V and J ends, which lost 5 bases and 0 bases, there was a span of 11 bases.

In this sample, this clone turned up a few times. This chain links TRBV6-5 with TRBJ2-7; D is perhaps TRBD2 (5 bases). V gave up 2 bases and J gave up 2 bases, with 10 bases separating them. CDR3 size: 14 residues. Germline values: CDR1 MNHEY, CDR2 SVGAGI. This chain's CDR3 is CASSYERSTYEQYF. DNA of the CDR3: TGTGCCAGCAGTTACGAGCGGAGCACCTACGAGCAGTACTTC.

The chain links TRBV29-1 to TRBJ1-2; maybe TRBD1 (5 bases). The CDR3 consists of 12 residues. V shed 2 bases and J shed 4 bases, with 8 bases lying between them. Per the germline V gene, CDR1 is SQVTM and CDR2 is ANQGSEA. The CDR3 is CSVERGSYGYTF. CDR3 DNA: TGCAGCGTTGAAAGGGGTAGCTATGGCTACACCTTC. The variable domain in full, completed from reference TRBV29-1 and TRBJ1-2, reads SAVISQKPSRDICQRGTSLTIQCQVDSQVTMMFWYRQQPGQSLTLIATANQGSEATYESGFVIDKFPISRPNLTFSTLTVSNMSPEDSSIYLCSVERGSYGYTFGSGTRLTVV.

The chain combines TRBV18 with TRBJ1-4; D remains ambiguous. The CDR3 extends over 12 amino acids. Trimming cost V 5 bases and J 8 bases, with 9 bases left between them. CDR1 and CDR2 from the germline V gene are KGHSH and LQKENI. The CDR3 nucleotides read TGTGCCAGCTCAACCGAAGGGGAAAAACTGTTTTTT. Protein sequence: CASSTEGEKLFF.

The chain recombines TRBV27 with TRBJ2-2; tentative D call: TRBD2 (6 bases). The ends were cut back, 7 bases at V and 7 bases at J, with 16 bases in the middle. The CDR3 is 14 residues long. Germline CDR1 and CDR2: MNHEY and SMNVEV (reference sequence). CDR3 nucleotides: TGTGCCAGCAACTCCCGGGGGAGTGACGGGGAGCTGTTTTTT. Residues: CASNSRGSDGELFF.

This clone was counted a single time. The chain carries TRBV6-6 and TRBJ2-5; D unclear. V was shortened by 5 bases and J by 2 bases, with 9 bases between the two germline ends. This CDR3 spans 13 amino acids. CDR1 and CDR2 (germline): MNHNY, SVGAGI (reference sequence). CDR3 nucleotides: TGTGCCAGCAGTATACAGCCACAAGAGACCCAGTACTTC. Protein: CASSIQPQETQYF.

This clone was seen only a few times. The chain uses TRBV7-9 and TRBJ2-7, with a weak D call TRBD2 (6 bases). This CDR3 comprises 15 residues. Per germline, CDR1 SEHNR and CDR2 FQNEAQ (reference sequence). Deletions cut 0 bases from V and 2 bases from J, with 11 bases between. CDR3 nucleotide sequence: TGTGCCAGCAGCTTAGCGGGGAGGTCCGCCTACGAGCAGTACTTC. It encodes CASSLAGRSAYEQYF.

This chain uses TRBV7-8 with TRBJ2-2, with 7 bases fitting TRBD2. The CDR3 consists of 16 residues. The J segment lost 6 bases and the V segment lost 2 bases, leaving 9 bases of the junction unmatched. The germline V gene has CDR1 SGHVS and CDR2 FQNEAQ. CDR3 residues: CASSLRWAGAAGELFF. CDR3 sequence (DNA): TGTGCCAGCAGCTTAAGGTGGGCGGGAGCCGCCGGGGAGCTGTTTTTT. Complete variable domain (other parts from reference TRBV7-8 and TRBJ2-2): GAGVSQSPRYKVAKRGQDVALRCDPISGHVSLFWYQQALGQGPEFLTYFQNEAQLDKSGLPSDRFFAERPEGSVSTLKIQRTQQEDSAVYLCASSLRWAGAAGELFFGEGSRLTVL.

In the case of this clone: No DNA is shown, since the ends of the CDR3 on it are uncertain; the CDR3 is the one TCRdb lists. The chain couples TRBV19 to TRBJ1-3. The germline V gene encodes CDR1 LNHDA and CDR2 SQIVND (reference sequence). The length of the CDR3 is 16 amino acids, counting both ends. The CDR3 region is CASRTFGADSGNTIYF.

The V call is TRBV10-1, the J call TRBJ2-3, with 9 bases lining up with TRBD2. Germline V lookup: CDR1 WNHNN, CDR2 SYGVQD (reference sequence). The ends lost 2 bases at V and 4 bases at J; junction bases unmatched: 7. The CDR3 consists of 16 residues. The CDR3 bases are TGCGCCAGCAGTGAGGCGGGAGGGCCAAGTGCAGATACGCAGTATTTT. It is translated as CASSEAGGPSADTQYF.